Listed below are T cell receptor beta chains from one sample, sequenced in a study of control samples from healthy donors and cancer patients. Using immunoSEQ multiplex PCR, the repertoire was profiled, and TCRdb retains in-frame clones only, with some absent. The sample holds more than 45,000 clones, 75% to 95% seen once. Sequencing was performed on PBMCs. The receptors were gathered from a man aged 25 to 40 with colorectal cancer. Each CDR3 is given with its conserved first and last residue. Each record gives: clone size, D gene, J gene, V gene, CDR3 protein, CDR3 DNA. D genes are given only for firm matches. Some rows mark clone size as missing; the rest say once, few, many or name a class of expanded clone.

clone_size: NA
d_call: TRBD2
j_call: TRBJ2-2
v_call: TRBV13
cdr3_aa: CASSSNFGLAGGRTGELFF
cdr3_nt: TGTGCCAGCAGCTCCAATTTTGGACTAGCGGGGGGGCGCACCGGGGAGCTGTTTTTT

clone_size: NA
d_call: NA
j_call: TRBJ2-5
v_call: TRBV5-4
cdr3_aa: CASSLNRDGTQYF
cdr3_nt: TGTGCCAGCAGCTTGAACAGGGACGGAACCCAGTACTTC

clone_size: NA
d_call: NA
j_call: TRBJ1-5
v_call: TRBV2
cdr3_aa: CASSEAPPYSNQPQHF
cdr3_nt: TGTGCCAGCAGTGAAGCGCCCCCTTATAGCAATCAGCCCCAGCATTTT

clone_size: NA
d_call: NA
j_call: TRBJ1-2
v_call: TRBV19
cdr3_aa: CASTPLGTLANYGYTF
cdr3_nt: TGTGCCAGTACCCCTCTGGGGACACTGGCTAACTATGGCTACACCTTC

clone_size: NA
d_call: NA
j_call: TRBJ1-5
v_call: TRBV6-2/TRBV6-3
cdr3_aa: CASSYVAGGVHQPQHF
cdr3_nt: TGTGCCAGCAGTTACGTGGCGGGCGGAGTCCATCAGCCCCAGCATTTT

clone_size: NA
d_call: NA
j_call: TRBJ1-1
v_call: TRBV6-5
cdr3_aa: CASSPGLEAFF
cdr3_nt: TGTGCCAGCAGTCCTGGCCTTGAAGCTTTCTTT

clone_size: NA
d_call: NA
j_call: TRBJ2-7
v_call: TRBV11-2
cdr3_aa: CASSLSAGGYEQYF
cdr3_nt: TGTGCCAGCAGCTTATCGGCCGGCGGCTACGAGCAGTACTTC

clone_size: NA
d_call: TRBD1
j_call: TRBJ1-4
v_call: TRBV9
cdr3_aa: CASSTDRGGEKLFF
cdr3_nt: TGTGCCAGCAGCACAGACAGGGGAGGCGAAAAACTGTTTTTT

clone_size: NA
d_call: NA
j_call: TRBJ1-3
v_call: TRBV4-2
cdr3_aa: CASSQVTARSGNTIYF
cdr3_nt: TGTGCCAGCAGCCAAGTTACGGCCCGCTCTGGAAACACCATATATTTT

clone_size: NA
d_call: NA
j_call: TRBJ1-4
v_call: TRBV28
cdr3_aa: CASSLYGRSDF
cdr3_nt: TGTGCCAGCAGTTTATATGGACGCTCGGATTTT

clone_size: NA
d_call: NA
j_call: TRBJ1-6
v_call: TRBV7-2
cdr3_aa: CASSLMGVGSPLHF
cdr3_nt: TGTGCCAGCAGCTTAATGGGAGTCGGTTCACCCCTCCACTTT

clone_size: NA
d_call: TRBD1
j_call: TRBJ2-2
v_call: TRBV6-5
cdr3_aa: CASSLYRGSVGELFF
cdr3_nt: TGTGCCAGCAGCCTTTACAGGGGGAGTGTCGGGGAGCTGTTTTTT

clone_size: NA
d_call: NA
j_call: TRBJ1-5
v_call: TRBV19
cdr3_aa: CASSINRLISNQPQHF
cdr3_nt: TGTGCCAGTAGTATAAACCGACTTATTAGCAATCAGCCCCAGCATTTT

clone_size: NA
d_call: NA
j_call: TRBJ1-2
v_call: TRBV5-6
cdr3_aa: CASSFEEGNYGYTF
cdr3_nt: TGTGCCAGCAGCTTCGAAGAGGGTAACTATGGCTACACCTTC

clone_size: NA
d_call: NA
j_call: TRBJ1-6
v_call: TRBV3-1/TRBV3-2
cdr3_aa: CASAGSARGSPLHF
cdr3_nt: TGTGCCAGCGCCGGGTCGGCCCGCGGTTCACCCCTCCACTTT

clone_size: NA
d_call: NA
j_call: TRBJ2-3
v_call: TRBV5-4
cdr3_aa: CASSLGGIGTDTQYF
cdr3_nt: TGTGCCAGCAGCTTAGGGGGTATCGGCACAGATACGCAGTATTTT

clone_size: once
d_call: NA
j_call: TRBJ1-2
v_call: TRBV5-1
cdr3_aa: CASSLGGEGGYTF
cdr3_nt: TGCGCCAGCAGCTTGGGAGGTGAAGGTGGCTACACCTTC

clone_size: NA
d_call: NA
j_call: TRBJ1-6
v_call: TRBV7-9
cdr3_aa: CASSSPGHLSSYNSPLHF
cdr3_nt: TGTGCCAGCAGCTCCCCAGGGCACCTGAGCTCCTATAATTCACCCCTCCACTTT

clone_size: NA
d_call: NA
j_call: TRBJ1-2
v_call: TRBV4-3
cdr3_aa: CASSQARTLYGYTF
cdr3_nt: TGCGCCAGCAGCCAAGCAAGGACACTCTATGGCTACACCTTC

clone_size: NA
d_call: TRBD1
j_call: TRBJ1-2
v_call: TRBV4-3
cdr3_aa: CASSQGTGKNYGYTF
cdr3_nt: TGCGCCAGCAGCCAAGGGACAGGGAAAAACTATGGCTACACCTTC

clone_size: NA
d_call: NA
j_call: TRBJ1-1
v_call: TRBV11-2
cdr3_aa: CASSVQNTEAFF
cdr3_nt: TGTGCCAGCAGCGTCCAAAACACTGAAGCTTTCTTT

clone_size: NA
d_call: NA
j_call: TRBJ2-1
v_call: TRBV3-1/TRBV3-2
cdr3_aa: CASSLGSPPGDEQFF
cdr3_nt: TGTGCCAGCAGCCTCGGTAGCCCTCCGGGCGATGAGCAGTTCTTC

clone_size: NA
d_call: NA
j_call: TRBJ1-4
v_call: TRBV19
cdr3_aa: CASREGDGNEKLFF
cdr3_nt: TGTGCCAGCAGGGAGGGGGATGGGAATGAAAAACTGTTTTTT

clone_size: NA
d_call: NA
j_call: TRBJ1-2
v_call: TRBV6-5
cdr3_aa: CASSPSGGLNYGYTF
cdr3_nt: TGTGCCAGCAGCCCATCGGGGGGTTTGAACTATGGCTACACCTTC

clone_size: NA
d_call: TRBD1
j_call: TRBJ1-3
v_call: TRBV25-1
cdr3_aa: CASSRDRDHTIYF
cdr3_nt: TGTGCCAGCAGTCGTGACAGGGACCACACCATATATTTT

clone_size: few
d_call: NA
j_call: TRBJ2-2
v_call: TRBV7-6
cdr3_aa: CATSDRGLYTGELFF
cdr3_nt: TGTGCCACCAGTGACCGGGGGTTATACACCGGGGAGCTGTTTTTT

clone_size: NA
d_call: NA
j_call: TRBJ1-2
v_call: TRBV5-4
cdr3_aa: CASSLDTEYGYTF
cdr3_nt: TGTGCCAGCAGCTTGGATACAGAATATGGCTACACCTTC

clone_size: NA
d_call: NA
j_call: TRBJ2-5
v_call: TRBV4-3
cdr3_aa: CASSPTLWREETQYF
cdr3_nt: TGCGCCAGCAGCCCCACACTCTGGCGCGAAGAGACCCAGTACTTC

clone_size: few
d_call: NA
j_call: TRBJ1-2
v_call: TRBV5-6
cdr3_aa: CASSLDPTGVYGYTF
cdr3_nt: TGTGCCAGCAGCTTGGACCCTACGGGGGTTTATGGCTACACCTTC

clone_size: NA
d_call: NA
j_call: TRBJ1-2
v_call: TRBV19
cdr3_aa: CASSMTGRNGYGYTF
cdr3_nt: TGTGCCAGTAGTATGACCGGGCGAAACGGCTATGGCTACACCTTC

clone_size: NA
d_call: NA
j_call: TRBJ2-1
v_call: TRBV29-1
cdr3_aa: CSVENNEQFF
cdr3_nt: TGCAGCGTTGAAAACAATGAGCAGTTCTTC

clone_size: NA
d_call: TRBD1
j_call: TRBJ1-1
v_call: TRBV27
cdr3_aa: CASSEGQGVAEAFF
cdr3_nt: TGTGCCAGCAGCGAGGGACAGGGGGTTGCTGAAGCTTTCTTT

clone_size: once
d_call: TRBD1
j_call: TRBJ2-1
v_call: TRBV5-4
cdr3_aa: CASSPGQGTYNEQFF
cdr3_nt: TGTGCCAGCAGCCCGGGACAGGGTACATACAATGAGCAGTTCTTC

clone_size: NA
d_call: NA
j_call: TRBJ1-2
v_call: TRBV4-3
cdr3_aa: CASSQDTNNYGYTF
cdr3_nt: TGCGCCAGCAGCCAAGATACAAATAACTATGGCTACACCTTC

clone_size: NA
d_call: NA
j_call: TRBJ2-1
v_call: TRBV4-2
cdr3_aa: CASSQPGGTYNEQFF
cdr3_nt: TGTGCCAGCAGCCAACCAGGGGGGACCTACAATGAGCAGTTCTTC

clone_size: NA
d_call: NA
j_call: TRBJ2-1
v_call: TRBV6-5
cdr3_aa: CASLLLVAVDEQFF
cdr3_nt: TGTGCCTCCCTCCTCTTGGTGGCGGTCGATGAGCAGTTCTTC

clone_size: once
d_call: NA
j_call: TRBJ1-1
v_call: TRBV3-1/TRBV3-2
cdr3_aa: CASSQNINTEAFF
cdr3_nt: TGTGCCAGCAGCCAAAACATAAACACTGAAGCTTTCTTT

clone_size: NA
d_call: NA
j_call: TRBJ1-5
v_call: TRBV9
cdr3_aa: CASSLTGINQPQHF
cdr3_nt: TGTGCCAGCAGCCTAACAGGGATCAATCAGCCCCAGCATTTT

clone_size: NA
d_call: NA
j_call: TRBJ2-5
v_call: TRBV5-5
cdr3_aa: CASSLQGRETQYF
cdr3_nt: TGTGCCAGCAGCCTCCAGGGAAGAGAGACCCAGTACTTC

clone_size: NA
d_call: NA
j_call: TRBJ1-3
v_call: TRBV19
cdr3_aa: CASTSGAGNTIYF
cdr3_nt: TGTGCCAGTACCTCAGGGGCTGGAAACACCATATATTTT

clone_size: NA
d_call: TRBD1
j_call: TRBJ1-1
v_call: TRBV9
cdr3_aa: CASSDGPQGQGASEAFF
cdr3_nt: TGTGCCAGCAGCGATGGACCACAGGGACAGGGCGCCTCTGAAGCTTTCTTT

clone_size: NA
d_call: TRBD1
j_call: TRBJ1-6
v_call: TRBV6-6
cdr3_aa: CASSRGTGYSPLHF
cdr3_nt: TGTGCCAGCAGCCGAGGGACAGGGTATTCACCCCTCCACTTT

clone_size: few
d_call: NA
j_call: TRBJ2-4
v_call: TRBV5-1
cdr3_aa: CASSLREVGGRNIQYF
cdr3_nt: TGCGCCAGCAGCTTGCGAGAGGTGGGGGGTCGGAACATTCAGTACTTC

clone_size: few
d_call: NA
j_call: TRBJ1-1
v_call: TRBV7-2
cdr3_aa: CASSFLPGTITEAFF
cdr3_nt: TGTGCCAGCAGCTTCCTCCCCGGGACTATAACTGAAGCTTTCTTT

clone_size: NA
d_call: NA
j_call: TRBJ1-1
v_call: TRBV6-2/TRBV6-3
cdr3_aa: CASSYPRLNTEAFF
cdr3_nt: TGTGCCAGCAGTTACCCGCGACTCAACACTGAAGCTTTCTTT

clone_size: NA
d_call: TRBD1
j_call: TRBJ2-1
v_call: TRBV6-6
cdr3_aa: CASRRTGWGTAGVKGSYNEQFF
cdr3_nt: TGTGCCAGCAGGCGAACCGGGTGGGGGACAGCTGGGGTGAAGGGTTCCTACAATGAGCAGTTCTTC

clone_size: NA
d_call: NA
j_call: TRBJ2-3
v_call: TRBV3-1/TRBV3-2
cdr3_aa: CASSQVRGPADTQYF
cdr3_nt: TGTGCCAGCAGCCAAGTTAGAGGGCCCGCAGATACGCAGTATTTT

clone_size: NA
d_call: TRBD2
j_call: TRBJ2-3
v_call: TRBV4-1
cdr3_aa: CASSQDRAGGLDTQYF
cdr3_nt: TGCGCCAGCAGCCAAGATCGGGCGGGGGGCCTAGATACGCAGTATTTT

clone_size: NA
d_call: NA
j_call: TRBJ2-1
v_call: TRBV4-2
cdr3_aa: CASSQARDPYNEQFF
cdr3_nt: TGTGCCAGCAGCCAAGCTAGGGATCCCTACAATGAGCAGTTCTTC